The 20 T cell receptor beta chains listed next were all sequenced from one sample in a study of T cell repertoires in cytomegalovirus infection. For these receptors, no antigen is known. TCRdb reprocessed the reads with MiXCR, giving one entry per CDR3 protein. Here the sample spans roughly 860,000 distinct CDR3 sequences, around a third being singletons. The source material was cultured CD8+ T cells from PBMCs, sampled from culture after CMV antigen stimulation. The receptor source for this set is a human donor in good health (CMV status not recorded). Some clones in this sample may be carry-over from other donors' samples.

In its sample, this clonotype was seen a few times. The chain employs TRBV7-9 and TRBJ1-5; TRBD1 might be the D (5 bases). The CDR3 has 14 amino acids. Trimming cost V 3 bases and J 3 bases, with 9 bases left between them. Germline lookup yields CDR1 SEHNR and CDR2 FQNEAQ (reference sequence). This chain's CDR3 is CASSFSGFNQPQHF. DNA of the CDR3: TGTGCCAGCAGCTTTTCAGGGTTCAATCAGCCCCAGCATTTT.

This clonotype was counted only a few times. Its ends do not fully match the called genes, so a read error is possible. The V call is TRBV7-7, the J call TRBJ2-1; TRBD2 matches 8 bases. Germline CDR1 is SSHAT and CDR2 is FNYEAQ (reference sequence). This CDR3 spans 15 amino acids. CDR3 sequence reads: CASSSTSGMIDEQFF. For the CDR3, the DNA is TGTGCTAGCAGCTCCACTAGCGGCATGATCGATGAGCAGTTCTTC.

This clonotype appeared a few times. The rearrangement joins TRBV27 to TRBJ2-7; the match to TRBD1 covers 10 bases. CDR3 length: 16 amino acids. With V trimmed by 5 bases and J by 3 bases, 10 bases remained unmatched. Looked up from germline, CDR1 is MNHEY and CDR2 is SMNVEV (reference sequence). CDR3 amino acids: CASSRLPGQGFYEQYF. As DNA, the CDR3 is TGTGCCAGCAGTCGGCTCCCGGGACAGGGGTTCTACGAGCAGTACTTC.

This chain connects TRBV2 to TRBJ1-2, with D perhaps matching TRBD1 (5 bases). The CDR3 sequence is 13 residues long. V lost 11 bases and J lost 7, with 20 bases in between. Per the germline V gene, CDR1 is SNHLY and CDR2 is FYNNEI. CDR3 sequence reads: CACHLGGPSGYTF. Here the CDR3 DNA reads TGTGCCTGCCACCTTGGGGGACCGTCTGGCTACACCTTC. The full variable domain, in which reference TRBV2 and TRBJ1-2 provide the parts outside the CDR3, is EPEVTQTPSHQVTQMGQEVILRCVPISNHLYFYWYRQILGQKVEFLVSFYNNEISEKSEIFDDQFSVERPDGSNFTLKIRSTKLEDSAMYFCACHLGGPSGYTFGSGTRLTVV.

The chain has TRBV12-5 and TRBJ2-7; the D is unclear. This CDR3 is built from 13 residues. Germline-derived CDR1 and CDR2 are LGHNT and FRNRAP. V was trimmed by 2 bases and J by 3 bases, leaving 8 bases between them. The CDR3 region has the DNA TGTGCTAGTGGTTTGACAGAGCTCTACGAGCAGTACTTC. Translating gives CASGLTELYEQYF. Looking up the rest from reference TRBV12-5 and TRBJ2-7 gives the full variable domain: DARVTQTPRHKVTEMGQEVTMRCQPILGHNTVFWYRQTMMQGLELLAYFRNRAPLDDSGMPKDRFSAEMPDATLATLKIQPSEPRDSAVYFCASGLTELYEQYFGPGTRLTVT.

CDR3 nucleotides: TGTGCCAGTAGTATATATTGGGACTCCTACAATGAGCAGTTCTTC. Its protein is CASSIYWDSYNEQFF. The J gene is TRBJ2-1, the V gene TRBV19; D gene uncertain. CDR1 and CDR2 (germline): LNHDA, SQIVND (reference sequence). This CDR3 has 15 residues. The ends were cut back, 2 bases at V and 0 bases at J, with 8 bases in the middle. Looking up the rest from reference TRBV19 and TRBJ2-1 gives the full variable domain: DGGITQSPKYLFRKEGQNVTLSCEQNLNHDAMYWYRQDPGQGLRLIYYSQIVNDFQKGDIAEGYSVSREKKESFPLTVTSAQKNPTAFYLCASSIYWDSYNEQFFGPGTRLTVL.

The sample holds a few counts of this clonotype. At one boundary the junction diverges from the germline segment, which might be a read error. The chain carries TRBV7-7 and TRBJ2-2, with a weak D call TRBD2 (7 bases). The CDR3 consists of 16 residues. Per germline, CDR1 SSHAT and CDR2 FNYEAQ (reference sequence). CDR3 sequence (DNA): TGTGCTAGCAGCAAGGCGGGGGACACGAACACCGGGGAGCTGTTTTTT. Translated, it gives CASSKAGDTNTGELFF. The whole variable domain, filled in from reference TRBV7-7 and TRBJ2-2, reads GAGVSQSPRYKVTKRGQDVTLRCDPISSHATLYWYQQALGQGPEFLTYFNYEAQPDKSGLPSDRFSAERPEGSISTLTIQRTEQRDSAMYRCASSKAGDTNTGELFFGEGSRLTVL.

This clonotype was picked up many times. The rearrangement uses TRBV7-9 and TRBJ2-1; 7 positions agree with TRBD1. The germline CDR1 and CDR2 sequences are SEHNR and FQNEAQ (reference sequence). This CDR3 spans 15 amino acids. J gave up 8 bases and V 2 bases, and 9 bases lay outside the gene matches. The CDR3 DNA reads TGTGCCAGCAGCTTACATTTAGACAGGGCATATGAGCAGTTCTTC. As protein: CASSLHLDRAYEQFF.

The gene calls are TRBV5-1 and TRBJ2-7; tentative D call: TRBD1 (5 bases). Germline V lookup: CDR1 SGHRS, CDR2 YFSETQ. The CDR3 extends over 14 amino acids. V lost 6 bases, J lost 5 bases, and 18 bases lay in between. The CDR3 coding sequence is TGCGCCAGCACCCCACAGGATTCCAGAAACGAGCAGTACTTC. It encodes CASTPQDSRNEQYF.

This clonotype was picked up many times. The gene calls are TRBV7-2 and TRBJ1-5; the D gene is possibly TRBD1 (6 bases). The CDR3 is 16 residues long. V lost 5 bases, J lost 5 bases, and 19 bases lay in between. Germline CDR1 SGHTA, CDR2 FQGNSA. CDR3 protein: CASSPPEQGSYQPQHF. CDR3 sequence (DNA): TGTGCCAGCAGCCCCCCGGAACAGGGCTCCTATCAGCCCCAGCATTTT. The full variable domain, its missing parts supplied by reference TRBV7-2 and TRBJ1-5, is GAGVSQSPSNKVTEKGKDVELRCDPISGHTALYWYRQSLGQGLEFLIYFQGNSAPDKSGLPSDRFSAERTGGSVSTLTIQRTQQEDSAVYLCASSPPEQGSYQPQHFGDGTRLSIL.

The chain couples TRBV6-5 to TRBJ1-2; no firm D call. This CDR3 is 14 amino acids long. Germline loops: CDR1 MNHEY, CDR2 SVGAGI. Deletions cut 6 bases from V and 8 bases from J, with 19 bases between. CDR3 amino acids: CASRNSDQSFGYTF. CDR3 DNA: TGTGCCAGCAGAAACTCCGATCAGTCCTTCGGCTACACCTTC.

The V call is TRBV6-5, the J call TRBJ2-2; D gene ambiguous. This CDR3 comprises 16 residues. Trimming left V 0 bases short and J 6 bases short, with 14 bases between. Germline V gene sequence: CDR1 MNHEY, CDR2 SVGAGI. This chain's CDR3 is CASSYSSFSNAGELFF. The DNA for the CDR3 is TGTGCCAGCAGTTACTCGAGTTTTTCCAATGCCGGGGAGCTGTTTTTT.

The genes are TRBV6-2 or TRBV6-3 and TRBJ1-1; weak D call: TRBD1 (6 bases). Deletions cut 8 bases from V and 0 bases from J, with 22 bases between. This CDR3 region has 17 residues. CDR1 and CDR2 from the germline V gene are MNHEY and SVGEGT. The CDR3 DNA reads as TGTGCCAGCCCTTATTTTCTTCCGGGACACATGAACACTGAAGCTTTCTTT. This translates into CASPYFLPGHMNTEAFF.

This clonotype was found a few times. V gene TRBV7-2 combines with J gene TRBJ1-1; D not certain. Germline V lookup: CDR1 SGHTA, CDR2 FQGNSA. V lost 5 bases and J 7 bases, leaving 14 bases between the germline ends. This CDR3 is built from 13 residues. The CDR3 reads CASSPWTNHEAFF. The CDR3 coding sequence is TGTGCCAGCAGCCCATGGACCAACCATGAAGCTTTCTTT.

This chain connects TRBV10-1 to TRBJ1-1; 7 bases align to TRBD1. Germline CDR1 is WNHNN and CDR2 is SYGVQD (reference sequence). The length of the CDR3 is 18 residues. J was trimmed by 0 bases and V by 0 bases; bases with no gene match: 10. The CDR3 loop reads CASSESPTGEGMNTEAFF. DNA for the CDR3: TGCGCCAGCAGTGAGTCCCCCACAGGGGAAGGAATGAACACTGAAGCTTTCTTT.

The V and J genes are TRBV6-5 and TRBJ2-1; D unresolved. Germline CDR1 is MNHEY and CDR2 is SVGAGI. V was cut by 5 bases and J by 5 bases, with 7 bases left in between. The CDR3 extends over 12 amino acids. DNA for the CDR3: TGTGCCAGCAGTACACAGAACAATGAGCAGTTCTTC. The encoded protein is CASSTQNNEQFF.

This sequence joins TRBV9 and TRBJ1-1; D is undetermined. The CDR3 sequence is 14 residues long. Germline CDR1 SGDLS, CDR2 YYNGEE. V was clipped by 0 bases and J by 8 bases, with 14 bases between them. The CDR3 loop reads CASSVGESFTEAFF. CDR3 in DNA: TGTGCCAGCAGCGTAGGGGAAAGTTTTACCGAAGCTTTCTTT.

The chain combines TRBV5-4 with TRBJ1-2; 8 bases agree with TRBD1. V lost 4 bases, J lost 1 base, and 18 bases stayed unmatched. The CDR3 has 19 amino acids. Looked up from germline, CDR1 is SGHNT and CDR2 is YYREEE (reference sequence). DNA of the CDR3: TGTGCCAGCAGCGCCGAACAGGGGGTGGCCAATGATCTTAACTATGGCTACACCTTC. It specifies CASSAEQGVANDLNYGYTF.

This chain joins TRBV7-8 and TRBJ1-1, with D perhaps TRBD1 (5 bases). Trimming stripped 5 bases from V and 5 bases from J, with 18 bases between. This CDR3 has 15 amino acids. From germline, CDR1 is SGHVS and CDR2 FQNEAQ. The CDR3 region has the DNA TGTGCCAGCAGCCCGGTCGTGACTAGGGGAACTGAAGCTTTCTTT. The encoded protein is CASSPVVTRGTEAFF.

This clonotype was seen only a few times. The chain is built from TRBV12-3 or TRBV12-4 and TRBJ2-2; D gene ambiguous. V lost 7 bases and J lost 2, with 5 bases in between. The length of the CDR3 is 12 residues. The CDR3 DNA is TGTGCCAGCAACCAAAACACCGGGGAGCTGTTTTTT. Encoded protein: CASNQNTGELFF.